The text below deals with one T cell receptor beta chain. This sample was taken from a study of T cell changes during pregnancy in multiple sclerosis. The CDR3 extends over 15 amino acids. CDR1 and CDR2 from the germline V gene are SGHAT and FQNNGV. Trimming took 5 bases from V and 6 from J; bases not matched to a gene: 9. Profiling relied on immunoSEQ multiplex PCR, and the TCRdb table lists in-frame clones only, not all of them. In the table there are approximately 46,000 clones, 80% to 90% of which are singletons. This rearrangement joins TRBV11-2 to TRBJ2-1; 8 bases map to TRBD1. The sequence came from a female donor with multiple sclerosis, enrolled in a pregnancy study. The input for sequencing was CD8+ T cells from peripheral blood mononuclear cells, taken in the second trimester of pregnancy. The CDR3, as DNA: TGTGCCAGCAGCCCAGGACAGGGAAGGGTCAATGAGCAGTTCTTC. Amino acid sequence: CASSPGQGRVNEQFF.